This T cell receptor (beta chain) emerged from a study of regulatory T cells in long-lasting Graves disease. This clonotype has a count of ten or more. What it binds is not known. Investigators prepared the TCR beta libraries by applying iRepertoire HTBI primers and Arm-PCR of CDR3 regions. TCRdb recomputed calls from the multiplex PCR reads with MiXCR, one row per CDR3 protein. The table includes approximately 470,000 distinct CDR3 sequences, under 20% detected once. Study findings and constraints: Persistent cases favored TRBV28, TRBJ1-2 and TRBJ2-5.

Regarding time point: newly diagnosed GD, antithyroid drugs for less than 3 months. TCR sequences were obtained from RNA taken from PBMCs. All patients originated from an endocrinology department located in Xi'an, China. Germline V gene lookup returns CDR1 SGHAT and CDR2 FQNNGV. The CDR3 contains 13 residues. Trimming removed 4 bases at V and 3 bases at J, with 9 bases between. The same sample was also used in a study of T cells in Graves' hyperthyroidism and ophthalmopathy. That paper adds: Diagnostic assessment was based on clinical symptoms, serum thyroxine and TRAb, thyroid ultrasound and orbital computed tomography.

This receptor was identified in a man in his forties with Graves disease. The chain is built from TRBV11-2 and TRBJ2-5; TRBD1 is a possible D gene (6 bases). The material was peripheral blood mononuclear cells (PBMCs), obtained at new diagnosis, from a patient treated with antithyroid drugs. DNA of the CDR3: TGTGCCAGCAGCTCTACAGGGAAAGAGACCCAGTACTTC. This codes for CASSSTGKETQYF.